This T cell receptor beta chain was profiled in a study of blood T cell repertoires in COVID-19. Study-level background: The samples span acute and convalescent COVID-19 from the United States, Italy and Spain. T cells, B-cell-depleted T cells, or PBMCs provided the cDNA or gDNA that served as material.

V was clipped by 6 bases and J by 4 bases, with 15 bases between them. Germline V CDR1 and CDR2: LNHDA, SQIVND (reference sequence). The CDR3 is made up of 14 amino acids. Original processing methods: Reference gene primer amplification gave nucleated cell count estimates. Sequencing used immunoSEQ multiplex PCR; TCRdb keeps in-frame clones, though not all of them. V and J calls and clone size are those listed in that table; D and trimming were worked out from the DNA. The sample records about 39,000 clones, roughly 77% being singletons. Source material: peripheral blood. The chain uses TRBV19 and TRBJ1-2; tentative D call: TRBD1 (6 bases). This TCR derives from a human donor in a cohort sampled during active or convalescent COVID-19. The donor label of this sample is uncertain. In DNA, the CDR3 is TGTGCCAGTAGAGAGGCGACAGGAAGCTATGGCTACACCTTC. It yields the protein CASREATGSYGYTF.